These 4 T cell receptor beta chains were all obtained from the same sample, sequenced in a study of T cells after yellow fever vaccination. TCRdb passed the 5' RACE reads through MiXCR, listing each CDR3 protein once. The table records roughly 350,000 distinct CDR3 sequences, over 3.5% of them present only once. Sequencing was performed on PBMCs, taken 5 days after the yellow fever booster vaccination. All receptors derive from a young man who received the YFV17D yellow fever vaccine.

The chain joins TRBV4-3 to TRBJ2-2; D call uncertain. The V end was cut by 0 bases, the J end by 3 bases, with 11 bases between. The CDR3 covers 16 residues. Germline V gene data show CDR1 as LGHNA and CDR2 as YSLEER. The CDR3 DNA sequence: TGCGCCAGCAGCCAAGATTTACCCAGATACACCGGGGAGCTGTTTTTT. Amino acid sequence: CASSQDLPRYTGELFF.

This rearrangement joins TRBV7-2 to TRBJ2-1; D may be TRBD2 (5 bases). This CDR3 contains 14 residues. V dropped 5 bases and J dropped 1 base, with 9 bases sitting between them. CDR1 SGHTA and CDR2 FQGNSA come from the germline V gene. The CDR3 nucleotides are TGTGCCAGCAGCCGACGGGAATCCTACAATGAGCAGTTCTTC. This translates into CASSRRESYNEQFF.

This clonotype was found many times. The gene calls are TRBV20-1 and TRBJ2-4; D might be TRBD1 or TRBD2, each matching 5 bases. From germline, CDR1 is DFQATT and CDR2 SNEGSKA (reference sequence). The CDR3 spans 15 residues. V lost 5 bases to trimming and J lost 0 bases, with 14 bases between them. In nucleotides, the CDR3 is TGCAGTGCTCCTCCTGGGGGTCGAGCCAAAAACATTCAGTACTTC. Translated, it gives CSAPPGGRAKNIQYF.

The V gene is TRBV7-2, the J gene TRBJ1-2; TRBD1 matches 8 bases. The CDR3 contains 14 residues. Germline CDR1 reads SGHTA; CDR2 reads FQGNSA. Unmatched junction bases numbered 2, after V lost 1 base and J lost 4 bases. The CDR3 region has the DNA TGTGCCAGCAGCTTAGAGGACAGGGTCTATGGCTACACCTTC. This translates into CASSLEDRVYGYTF.